The 31 T cell receptor beta chains below all came from one sample that was sequenced in a study of CD8 T cells in Susac syndrome. RNA in amounts of about 0.45 to 1 ug was reverse transcribed with random hexamers. TCRdb ran MiXCR on the immunoSEQ multiplex PCR reads and lists one entry per CDR3 protein. The repertoire has 180,000 or so distinct CDR3 sequences, 90% to 95% of them found once; the top ten carry roughly 0.094%. Sequenced: CD4+ T cells from PBMCs. The receptor set was obtained from a human donor with multiple sclerosis.

The V call is TRBV19, the J call TRBJ1-2; D is unresolved. From germline, CDR1 is LNHDA and CDR2 SQIVND (reference sequence). The CDR3 extends over 13 amino acids. Between the trimmed V and J ends, which lost 7 bases and 7 bases, there was a span of 16 bases. The DNA of the CDR3 is TGTGCCAGTACTCCCGCACCTCGGGGTGGCTACACCTTC. It yields the protein CASTPAPRGGYTF. Drawing the rest from reference TRBV19 and TRBJ1-2, the complete variable domain is DGGITQSPKYLFRKEGQNVTLSCEQNLNHDAMYWYRQDPGQGLRLIYYSQIVNDFQKGDIAEGYSVSREKKESFPLTVTSAQKNPTAFYLCASTPAPRGGYTFGSGTRLTVV.

The V and J genes are TRBV7-8 and TRBJ2-5; TRBD2 aligns across 14 bases. Trimming cost V 5 bases and J 7 bases; bases outside gene matches: 6. Germline V gene lookup returns CDR1 SGHVS and CDR2 FQNEAQ. CDR3 length: 15 residues. Here the CDR3 reads CASSRGLAGEGTQYF. The CDR3 nucleotides are TGTGCCAGCAGCCGGGGACTAGCGGGAGAGGGGACCCAGTACTTC.

The chain recombines TRBV27 with TRBJ2-5, with 15 nucleotides matching TRBD2. With 6 bases clipped from V and 10 bases from J, the junction kept 9 bases outside the gene matches. CDR3 length equals 15 residues. From germline, CDR1 is MNHEY and CDR2 SMNVEV (reference sequence). CDR3: CASRQRTSGGAFQYF. The CDR3 bases are TGTGCCAGCAGACAGAGGACTAGCGGGGGGGCGTTCCAGTACTTC.

The genes are TRBV18 and TRBJ1-4; 7 nucleotides match TRBD1. Trimming at V came to 3 bases and at J to 5 bases, leaving 3 bases not matched to a gene. The CDR3 has 14 amino acids. Looked up from germline, CDR1 is KGHSH and CDR2 is LQKENI. The CDR3 loop is CASSPTGKNEKLFF. In DNA, the CDR3 is TGTGCCAGCTCACCGACAGGGAAGAATGAAAAACTGTTTTTT.

The CDR3 coding sequence is TGTGCCAGCTCCCCTGGAGGGGGGAGGGACTACGAGCAGTACTTC. It codes for CASSPGGGRDYEQYF. J is TRBJ2-7 and V is TRBV18; tentative D call: TRBD2 (7 bases). There are 15 residues in the CDR3. Per the germline V gene, CDR1 is KGHSH and CDR2 is LQKENI. V was clipped by 6 bases and J by 3 bases, with 18 bases between them.

The rearrangement links TRBV20-1 to TRBJ1-2, with 10 bases that match TRBD1. Losses at the gene ends were 6 bases for V and 3 bases for J; bases not matched to a gene: 4. CDR3 length: 13 residues. CDR1 and CDR2 (germline): DFQATT, SNEGSKA (reference sequence). The chain's CDR3 is CSAPGQGDYGYTF. CDR3 coding DNA: TGCAGTGCCCCAGGACAGGGGGACTATGGCTACACCTTC.

The chain links TRBV24-1 to TRBJ2-5; TRBD1 is a possible D gene (6 bases). This CDR3 is built from 15 residues. Deletions cut 3 bases from V and 5 bases from J, with 15 bases between. Germline CDR1 and CDR2: KGHDR and SFDVKD. The DNA for the CDR3 is TGTGCCACCAGTGATGCGACAGGAGAAGGGGAGACCCAGTACTTC. Translation: CATSDATGEGETQYF.

This rearrangement joins TRBV30 to TRBJ2-7, with D possibly matching TRBD1 (5 bases). Per the germline V gene, CDR1 is GTSNPN and CDR2 is SVGIG (reference sequence). Deletions cut 0 bases from V and 5 bases from J, with 11 bases between. The CDR3 spans 13 residues. The CDR3, as DNA: TGTGCCTGGAGTGTAAGGGGCAGGGACGAGCAGTACTTC. This sequence encodes CAWSVRGRDEQYF.

V and J are TRBV29-1 and TRBJ1-2; 9 nucleotides line up with TRBD1. V shed 7 bases and J 6 bases; nucleotides not matched to a gene: 18. The germline V gene has CDR1 SQVTM and CDR2 ANQGSEA. This CDR3 is built from 16 residues. DNA of the CDR3: TGCAGCGCCGTCCCGGGGACAGGGACAAATGCCGATGGCTACACCTTC. This translates into CSAVPGTGTNADGYTF. Combining the CDR3 with reference TRBV29-1 and TRBJ1-2 gives the whole variable domain SAVISQKPSRDICQRGTSLTIQCQVDSQVTMMFWYRQQPGQSLTLIATANQGSEATYESGFVIDKFPISRPNLTFSTLTVSNMSPEDSSIYLCSAVPGTGTNADGYTFGSGTRLTVV.

The V and J genes are TRBV5-6 and TRBJ2-1; possibly TRBD2 for D (5 bases). This CDR3 is 13 amino acids long. V dropped 3 bases and J dropped 10 bases, with 14 bases sitting between them. CDR1 is SGHDT, CDR2 YYEEEE, per germline. Here the CDR3 reads CASSWGEGQEQFF. The CDR3 nucleotides read TGTGCCAGCAGCTGGGGAGAAGGGCAGGAGCAGTTCTTC.

The rearrangement joins TRBV24-1 to TRBJ2-7; D ambiguous. This CDR3 is 12 amino acids long. Trimming shortened V by 7 bases and J by 3 bases, and 9 bases separated the two germline ends. CDR1 KGHDR and CDR2 SFDVKD come from the germline V gene. CDR3 nucleotides: TGTGCCACCAGCCCCCAAGGCTACGAGCAGTACTTC. Encoded protein: CATSPQGYEQYF.

The chain combines TRBV3-1 with TRBJ2-7, with D uncertain. The V gene's germline CDR1 is LGHDT and CDR2 YNNKEL (reference sequence). The CDR3 is 14 residues long. V gave up 1 base and J gave up 1 base, with 8 bases separating them. CDR3: CASSQATLSYEQYF. The CDR3 nucleotides are TGTGCCAGCAGCCAAGCGACACTTTCCTACGAGCAGTACTTC.

In its sample, this clonotype was seen once. The genes are TRBV7-2 and TRBJ2-4, with D tentatively TRBD2 (5 bases). CDR1 SGHTA and CDR2 FQGNSA come from the germline V gene. The CDR3 totals 12 residues. Trimming pared 10 bases from V and 6 bases from J, leaving 13 bases between. The CDR3 loop reads CATRAAGNIQYF. The CDR3 DNA is TGTGCCACCCGAGCGGCGGGAAACATTCAGTACTTC. Full variable domain (missing parts from reference TRBV7-2 and TRBJ2-4): GAGVSQSPSNKVTEKGKDVELRCDPISGHTALYWYRQSLGQGLEFLIYFQGNSAPDKSGLPSDRFSAERTGGSVSTLTIQRTQQEDSAVYLCATRAAGNIQYFGAGTRLSVL.

This chain uses TRBV5-1 with TRBJ2-3; 9 nucleotides line up with TRBD2. Looked up from germline, CDR1 is SGHRS and CDR2 is YFSETQ. There are 15 residues in the CDR3. With V trimmed by 6 bases and J by 4 bases, 9 bases remained unmatched. The CDR3 DNA sequence: TGCGCCAGCAACCTAGCGGGACAACGATCAGATACGCAGTATTTT. This sequence encodes CASNLAGQRSDTQYF.

This chain joins TRBV18 and TRBJ2-7; TRBD1 is a possible D gene (5 bases). CDR3 length equals 15 residues. V was clipped by 2 bases and J by 2 bases, with 13 bases between them. Germline CDR1 is KGHSH and CDR2 is LQKENI. CDR3: CASSPERGRAYEQYF. The DNA of the CDR3 is TGTGCCAGCTCACCAGAGAGAGGCAGGGCCTACGAGCAGTACTTC.

J is TRBJ1-5 and V is TRBV12-3 or TRBV12-4; D is possibly TRBD1 (5 bases). The CDR3 consists of 12 residues. The germline V and J ends were trimmed by 6 bases and 6 bases, with 9 bases remaining between them. The CDR3 DNA is TGTGCCAGCAGACTTGGGGCTCAGCCCCAGCATTTT. It encodes CASRLGAQPQHF.

A single count supports this clonotype. The chain links TRBV4-1 to TRBJ2-1; 12 positions agree with TRBD2. Germline trimming cut 4 bases from V and 7 bases from J; bases unmatched to any gene: 5. Germline assignment: CDR1 MGHRA and CDR2 YSYEKL. The length of the CDR3 is 15 residues. The CDR3: CASSPSGRAGNEQFF. CDR3 sequence (DNA): TGCGCCAGCAGCCCTAGCGGGAGGGCCGGGAATGAGCAGTTCTTC.

This chain joins TRBV12-3 or TRBV12-4 and TRBJ2-3, with a weak D call TRBD2 (6 bases). CDR3 length: 16 amino acids. The V gene lost 7 bases and the J gene lost 1 base, with 18 bases spanning the gap. The CDR3 is CASTQKGRRGTDTQYF. Here the CDR3 DNA reads TGTGCCAGCACTCAGAAGGGGCGGAGGGGCACAGATACGCAGTATTTT.

This clonotype was seen once. V gene TRBV24-1 combines with J gene TRBJ2-7; 9 positions agree with TRBD1. The CDR3 runs 15 residues. Germline V gene sequence: CDR1 KGHDR, CDR2 SFDVKD. With 4 bases clipped from V and 4 bases from J, the junction kept 7 bases outside the gene matches. The CDR3 coding sequence is TGTGCCACCAGTGAACCTCGACAGGGGGGATACGAGCAGTACTTC. It yields the protein CATSEPRQGGYEQYF.

This clonotype was recorded once. The genes are TRBV30 and TRBJ2-5, with TRBD1 matching 7 bases. With 2 bases clipped from V and 5 bases from J, the junction kept 8 bases outside the gene matches. Germline V lookup: CDR1 GTSNPN, CDR2 SVGIG (reference sequence). The CDR3 runs 14 residues. The chain's CDR3 is CAWSTRGRGETQYF. The CDR3, as DNA: TGTGCCTGGAGTACGAGGGGGCGCGGGGAGACCCAGTACTTC.

This chain connects TRBV29-1 to TRBJ1-1, with a weak D call TRBD1 (5 bases). This CDR3 has 12 amino acids. The V gene lost 4 bases and the J gene lost 6 bases, with 12 bases spanning the gap. Germline loops: CDR1 SQVTM, CDR2 ANQGSEA. The DNA of the CDR3 is TGCAGCGTTGTTCAGGGAGTCGCTGAAGCTTTCTTT. It encodes CSVVQGVAEAFF.

This clonotype was found once. The CDR3 sequence is CATSDRLEPQHF. The CDR3 DNA is TGTGCCACCAGTGACCGGTTAGAGCCCCAGCATTTT. The gene calls are TRBV24-1 and TRBJ1-5; the D is unclear. The CDR3 loop spans 12 amino acids. The V and J ends lost 4 bases and 8 bases respectively, with 8 bases between them. CDR1 is KGHDR, CDR2 SFDVKD, per germline.

This clonotype was detected only a few times. The chain links TRBV27 to TRBJ2-7, with D possibly being TRBD2 (5 bases). Trimming left V 5 bases short and J 4 bases short, with 6 bases between. The CDR3 has 11 amino acids. The germline V gene has CDR1 MNHEY and CDR2 SMNVEV (reference sequence). This CDR3 reads CASSTGYEQYF. The DNA of the CDR3 is TGTGCCAGCAGTACGGGGTACGAGCAGTACTTC.

The J gene is TRBJ2-1, the V gene TRBV6-6; a possible D gene is TRBD1 (5 bases). In germline, CDR1 is MNHNY, CDR2 SVGAGI (reference sequence). CDR3 length: 12 residues. V was pared by 8 bases and J by 6 bases, with 11 bases between. CDR3 amino acids: CASLDRPNEQFF. The DNA for the CDR3 is TGTGCCAGCCTCGACAGACCCAATGAGCAGTTCTTC.

This chain uses TRBV3-1 with TRBJ2-7; D not certain. CDR1 LGHDT and CDR2 YNNKEL come from the germline V gene (reference sequence). The CDR3 has 16 amino acids. Trimming cost V 0 bases and J 0 bases, with 12 bases left between them. The chain's CDR3 is CASSQEYGVTSYEQYF. CDR3 nucleotide sequence: TGTGCCAGCAGCCAAGAGTATGGTGTCACCTCCTACGAGCAGTACTTC.

The chain carries TRBV20-1 and TRBJ1-2; perhaps TRBD1 as D (6 bases). Germline V CDR1 and CDR2: DFQATT, SNEGSKA (reference sequence). Trimming left V 4 bases short and J 3 bases short, with 15 bases between. The CDR3 covers 14 residues. CDR3 bases: TGCAGTGCTAACGGGGGGGCCTCCGACTATGGCTACACCTTC. Translated, it gives CSANGGASDYGYTF.

The gene calls are TRBV5-1 and TRBJ2-1, with 9 nucleotides matching TRBD2. This CDR3 has 15 amino acids. The V gene end was trimmed by 4 bases and the J gene end by 12 bases; junction bases not matched to a gene: 14. CDR1 and CDR2 from the germline V gene are SGHRS and YFSETQ. DNA of the CDR3: TGCGCCAGCAGCCCCGGGCGGGAGGGCCGGCAGAGGCAGTTCTTC. The encoded protein is CASSPGREGRQRQFF. Looking up the rest from reference TRBV5-1 and TRBJ2-1 gives the full variable domain: KAGVTQTPRYLIKTRGQQVTLSCSPISGHRSVSWYQQTPGQGLQFLFEYFSETQRNKGNFPGRFSGRQFSNSRSEMNVSTLELGDSALYLCASSPGREGRQRQFFGPGTRLTVL.

The chain couples TRBV12-3 or TRBV12-4 to TRBJ1-1, with D unclear. Trimming removed 1 base at V and 0 bases at J, with 6 bases between. The CDR3 loop spans 14 amino acids. CDR3 sequence (DNA): TGTGCCAGCAGTTTAGGACCCCTGAACACTGAAGCTTTCTTT. Encoded protein: CASSLGPLNTEAFF.

J is TRBJ1-5 and V is TRBV3-1, with D unclear. V was clipped by 0 bases and J by 1 base, with 13 bases between them. Germline V gene lookup returns CDR1 LGHDT and CDR2 YNNKEL (reference sequence). CDR3 length: 17 amino acids. The CDR3 loop is CASSQDSLPKSNQPQHF. The CDR3 DNA sequence: TGTGCCAGCAGCCAAGACAGCCTACCCAAGAGCAATCAGCCCCAGCATTTT.

The V gene is TRBV12-5, the J gene TRBJ1-1; D is undetermined. Trimming stripped 7 bases from V and 7 bases from J, with 10 bases between. CDR1 is LGHNT, CDR2 FRNRAP, per germline. The CDR3 is 11 amino acids. CDR3 nucleotide sequence: TGTGCTAGTGCCCGGTGGGATGAAGCTTTCTTT. Translation: CASARWDEAFF.

CDR3 in amino acids: CASSLAGGDRNSPLHF. CDR3 DNA sequence: TGCGCCAGCAGCTTGGCCGGAGGGGACCGTAATTCACCCCTCCACTTT. The chain joins TRBV5-1 to TRBJ1-6, with TRBD1 as a possible D gene (5 bases). V was trimmed by 0 bases and J by 6 bases, leaving 13 bases between them. Looked up from germline, CDR1 is SGHRS and CDR2 is YFSETQ. This CDR3 comprises 16 residues.